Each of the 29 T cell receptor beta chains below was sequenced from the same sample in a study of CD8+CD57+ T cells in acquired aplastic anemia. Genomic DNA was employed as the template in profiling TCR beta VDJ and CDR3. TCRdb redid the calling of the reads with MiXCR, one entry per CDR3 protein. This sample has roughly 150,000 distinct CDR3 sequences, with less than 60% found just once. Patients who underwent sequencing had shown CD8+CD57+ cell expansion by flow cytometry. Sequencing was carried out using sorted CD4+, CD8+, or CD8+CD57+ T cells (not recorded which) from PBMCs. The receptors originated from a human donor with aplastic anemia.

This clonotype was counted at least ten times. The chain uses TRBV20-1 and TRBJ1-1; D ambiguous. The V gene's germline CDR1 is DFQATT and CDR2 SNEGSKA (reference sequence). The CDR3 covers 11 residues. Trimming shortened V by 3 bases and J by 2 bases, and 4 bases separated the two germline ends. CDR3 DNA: TGCAGTGCTAGCCTAAACACTGAAGCTTTCTTT. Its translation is CSASLNTEAFF.

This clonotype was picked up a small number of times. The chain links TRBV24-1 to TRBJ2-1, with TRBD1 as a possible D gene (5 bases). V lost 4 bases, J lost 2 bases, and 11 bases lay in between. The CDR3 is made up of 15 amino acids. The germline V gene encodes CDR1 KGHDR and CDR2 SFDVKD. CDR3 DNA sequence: TGTGCCACCAGTGAGGGGCGGATGCCCTACAATGAGCAGTTCTTC. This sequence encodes CATSEGRMPYNEQFF.

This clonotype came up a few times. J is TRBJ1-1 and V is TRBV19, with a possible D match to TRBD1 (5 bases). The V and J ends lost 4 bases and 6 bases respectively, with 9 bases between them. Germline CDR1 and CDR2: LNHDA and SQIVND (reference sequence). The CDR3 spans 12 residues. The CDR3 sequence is CASSTGVAEAFF. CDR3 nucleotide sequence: TGTGCCAGTAGTACGGGGGTCGCTGAAGCTTTCTTT.

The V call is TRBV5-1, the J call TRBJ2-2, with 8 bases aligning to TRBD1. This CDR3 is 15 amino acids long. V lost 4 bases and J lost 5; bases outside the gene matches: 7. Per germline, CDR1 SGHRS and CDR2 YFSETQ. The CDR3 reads CASSVGTGETGELFF. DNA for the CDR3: TGCGCCAGCAGCGTCGGGACAGGAGAAACCGGGGAGCTGTTTTTT.

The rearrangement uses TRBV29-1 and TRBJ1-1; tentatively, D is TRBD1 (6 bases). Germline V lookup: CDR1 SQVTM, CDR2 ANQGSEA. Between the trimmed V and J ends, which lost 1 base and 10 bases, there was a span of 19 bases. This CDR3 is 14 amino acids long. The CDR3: CSVEGVDGQLAAFF. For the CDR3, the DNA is TGCAGCGTTGAAGGAGTTGACGGACAGCTAGCAGCTTTCTTT.

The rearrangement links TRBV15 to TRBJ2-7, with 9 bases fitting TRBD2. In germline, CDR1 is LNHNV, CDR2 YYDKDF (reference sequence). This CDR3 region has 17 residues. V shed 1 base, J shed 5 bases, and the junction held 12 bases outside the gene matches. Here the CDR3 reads CATSRAVIAGVGDEQYF. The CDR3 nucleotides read TGTGCCACCAGCAGAGCAGTAATAGCGGGAGTCGGGGACGAGCAGTACTTC.

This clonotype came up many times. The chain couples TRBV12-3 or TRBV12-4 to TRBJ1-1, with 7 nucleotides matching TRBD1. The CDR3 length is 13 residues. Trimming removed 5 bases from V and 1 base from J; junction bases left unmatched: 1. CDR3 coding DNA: TGTGCCAGCAGTCGGACAGGGAACACTGAAGCTTTCTTT. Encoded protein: CASSRTGNTEAFF.

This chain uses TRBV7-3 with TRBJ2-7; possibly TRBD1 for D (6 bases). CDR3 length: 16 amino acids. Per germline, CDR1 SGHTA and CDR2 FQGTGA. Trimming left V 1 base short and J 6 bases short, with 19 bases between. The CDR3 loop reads CASSLNAQGNGGEQYF. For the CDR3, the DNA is TGTGCCAGCAGCTTAAACGCCCAGGGGAACGGAGGCGAGCAGTACTTC.

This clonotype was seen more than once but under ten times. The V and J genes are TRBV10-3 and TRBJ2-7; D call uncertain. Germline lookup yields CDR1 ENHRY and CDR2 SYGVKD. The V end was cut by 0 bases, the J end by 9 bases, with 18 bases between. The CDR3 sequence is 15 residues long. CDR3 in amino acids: CAISESVRPYDGQYF. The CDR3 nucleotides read TGTGCCATCAGTGAGTCGGTCAGGCCCTACGATGGGCAGTACTTC.

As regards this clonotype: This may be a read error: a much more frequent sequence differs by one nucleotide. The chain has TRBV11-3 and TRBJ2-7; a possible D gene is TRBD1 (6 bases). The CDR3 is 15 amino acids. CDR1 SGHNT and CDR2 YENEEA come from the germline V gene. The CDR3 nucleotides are TGTGCCAACAGCTTGTCACAGGGAGTCACCTACGAGCAGTACTTC. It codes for CANSLSQGVTYEQYF.

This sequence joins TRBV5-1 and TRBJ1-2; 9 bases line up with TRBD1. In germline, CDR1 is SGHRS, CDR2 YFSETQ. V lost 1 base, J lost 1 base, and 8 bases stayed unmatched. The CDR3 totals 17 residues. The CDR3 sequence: CASSLYTGTGSNYGYTF. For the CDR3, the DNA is TGCGCCAGCAGCTTGTATACCGGGACAGGGAGTAACTATGGCTACACCTTC.

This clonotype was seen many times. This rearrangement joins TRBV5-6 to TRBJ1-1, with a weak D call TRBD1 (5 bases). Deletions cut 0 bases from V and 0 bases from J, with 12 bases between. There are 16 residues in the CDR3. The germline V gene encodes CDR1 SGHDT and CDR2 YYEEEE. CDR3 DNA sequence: TGTGCCAGCAGCTTGGGTGGGGGAGGGATGAACACTGAAGCTTTCTTT. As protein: CASSLGGGGMNTEAFF.

CDR3 protein: CASSAPGHNTGELFF. In DNA form, the CDR3 reads TGTGCCAGCAGCGCCCCGGGACACAACACCGGGGAGCTGTTTTTT. This chain connects TRBV7-9 to TRBJ2-2, with a tentative D call TRBD1 (6 bases). The V gene lost 5 bases and the J gene lost 2 bases, with 12 bases spanning the gap. Looked up from germline, CDR1 is SEHNR and CDR2 is FQNEAQ (reference sequence). CDR3 size: 15 residues. Combining the CDR3 with reference TRBV7-9 and TRBJ2-2 gives the whole variable domain DTGVSQNPRHKITKRGQNVTFRCDPISEHNRLYWYRQTLGQGPEFLTYFQNEAQLEKSRLLSDRFSAERPKGSFSTLEIQRTEQGDSAMYLCASSAPGHNTGELFFGEGSRLTVL.

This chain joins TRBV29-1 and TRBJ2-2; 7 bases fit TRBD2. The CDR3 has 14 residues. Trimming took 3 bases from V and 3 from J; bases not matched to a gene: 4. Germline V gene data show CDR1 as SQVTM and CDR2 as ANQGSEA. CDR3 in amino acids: CSVEAGEYTGELFF. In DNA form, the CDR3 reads TGCAGCGTTGAGGCGGGGGAGTACACCGGGGAGCTGTTTTTT.

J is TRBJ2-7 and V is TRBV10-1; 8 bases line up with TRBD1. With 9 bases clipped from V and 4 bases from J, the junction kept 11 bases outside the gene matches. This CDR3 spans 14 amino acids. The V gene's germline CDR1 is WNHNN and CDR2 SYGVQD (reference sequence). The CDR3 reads CARIDRGPLYEQYF. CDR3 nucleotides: TGCGCCAGGATCGACAGGGGCCCACTTTACGAGCAGTACTTC.

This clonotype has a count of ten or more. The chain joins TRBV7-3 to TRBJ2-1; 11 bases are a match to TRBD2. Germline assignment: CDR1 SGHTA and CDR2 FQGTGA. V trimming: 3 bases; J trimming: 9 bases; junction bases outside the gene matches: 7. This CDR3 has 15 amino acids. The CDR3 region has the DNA TGTGCCAGCAGCTTCACTAGCGGGAGAAGTAGTGAGCAGTTCTTC. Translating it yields CASSFTSGRSSEQFF.

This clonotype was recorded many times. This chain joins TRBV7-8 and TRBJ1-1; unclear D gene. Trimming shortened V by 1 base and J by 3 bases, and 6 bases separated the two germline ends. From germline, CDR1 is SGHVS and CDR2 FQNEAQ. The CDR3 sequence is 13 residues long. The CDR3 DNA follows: TGTGCCAGCAGCTTAGTATCGTACACTGAAGCTTTCTTT. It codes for CASSLVSYTEAFF.

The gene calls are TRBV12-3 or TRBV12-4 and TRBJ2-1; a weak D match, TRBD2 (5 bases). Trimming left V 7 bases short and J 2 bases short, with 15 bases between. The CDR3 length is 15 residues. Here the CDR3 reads CASNVEGRAYNEQFF. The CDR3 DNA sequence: TGTGCCAGCAACGTTGAGGGAAGGGCCTACAATGAGCAGTTCTTC.

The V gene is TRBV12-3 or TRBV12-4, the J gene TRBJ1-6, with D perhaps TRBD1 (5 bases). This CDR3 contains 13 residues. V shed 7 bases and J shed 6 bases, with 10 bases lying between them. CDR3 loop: CASTGRLNSPLHF. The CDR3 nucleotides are TGTGCCAGCACGGGACGACTTAATTCACCCCTCCACTTT.

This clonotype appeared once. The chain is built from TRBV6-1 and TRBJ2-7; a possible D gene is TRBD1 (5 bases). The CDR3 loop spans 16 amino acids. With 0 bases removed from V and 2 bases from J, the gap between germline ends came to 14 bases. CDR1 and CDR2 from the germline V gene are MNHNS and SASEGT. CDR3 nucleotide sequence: TGTGCCAGCAGTGAAGCGCTATGGGGCCCACCCTACGAGCAGTACTTC. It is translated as CASSEALWGPPYEQYF.

DNA for the CDR3: TGCGCCAGCAGCGCACAGGGAAACTGGAATGGCTACACCTTC. Its translation is CASSAQGNWNGYTF. V usage is TRBV5-1 and J usage is TRBJ1-2, with D maybe TRBD1 (6 bases). CDR3 length: 14 residues. V lost 4 bases and J lost 6, with 16 bases in between. CDR1 is SGHRS and CDR2 is YFSETQ in the germline V gene.

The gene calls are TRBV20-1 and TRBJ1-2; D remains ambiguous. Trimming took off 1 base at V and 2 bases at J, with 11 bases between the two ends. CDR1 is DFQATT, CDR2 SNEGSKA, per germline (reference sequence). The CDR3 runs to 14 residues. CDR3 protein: CSARARTGNYGYTF. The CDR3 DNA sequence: TGCAGTGCTAGAGCCAGGACGGGGAACTATGGCTACACCTTC.

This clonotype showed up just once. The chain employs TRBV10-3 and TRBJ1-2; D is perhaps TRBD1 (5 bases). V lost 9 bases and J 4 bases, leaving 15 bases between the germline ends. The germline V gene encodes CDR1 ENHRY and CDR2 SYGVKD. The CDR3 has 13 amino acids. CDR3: CAINKGVVYGYTF. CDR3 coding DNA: TGTGCCATAAATAAAGGGGTGGTCTATGGCTACACCTTC.

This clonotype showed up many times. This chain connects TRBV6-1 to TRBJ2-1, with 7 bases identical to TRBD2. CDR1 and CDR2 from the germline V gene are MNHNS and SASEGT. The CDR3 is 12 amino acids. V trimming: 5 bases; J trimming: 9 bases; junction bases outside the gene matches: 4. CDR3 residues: CASSRREGEQFF. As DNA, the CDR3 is TGTGCCAGCAGTCGCAGGGAGGGTGAGCAGTTCTTC.

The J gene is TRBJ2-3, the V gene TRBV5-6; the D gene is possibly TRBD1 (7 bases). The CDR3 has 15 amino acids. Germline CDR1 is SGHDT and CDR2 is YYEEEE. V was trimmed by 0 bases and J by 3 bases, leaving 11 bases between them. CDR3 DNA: TGTGCCAGCAGCTTGGCCAGGGGGACTACAGATACGCAGTATTTT. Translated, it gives CASSLARGTTDTQYF. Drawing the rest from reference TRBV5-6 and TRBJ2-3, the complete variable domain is DAGVTQSPTHLIKTRGQQVTLRCSPKSGHDTVSWYQQALGQGPQFIFQYYEEEERQRGNFPDRFSGHQFPNYSSELNVNALLLGDSALYLCASSLARGTTDTQYFGPGTRLTVL.

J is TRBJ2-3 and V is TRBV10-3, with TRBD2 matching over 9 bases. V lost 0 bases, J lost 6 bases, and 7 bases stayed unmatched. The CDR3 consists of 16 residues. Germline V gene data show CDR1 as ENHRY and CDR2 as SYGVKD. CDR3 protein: CAISESSSGGVDTQYF. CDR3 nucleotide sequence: TGTGCCATCAGTGAGTCGAGTAGCGGGGGCGTGGATACGCAGTATTTT.

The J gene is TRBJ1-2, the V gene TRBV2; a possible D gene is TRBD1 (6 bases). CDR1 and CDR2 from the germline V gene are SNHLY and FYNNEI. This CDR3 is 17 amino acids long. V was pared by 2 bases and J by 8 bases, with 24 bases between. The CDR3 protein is CASSETRVGAGDRGYTF. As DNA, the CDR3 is TGTGCCAGCAGTGAAACACGGGTTGGGGCAGGGGATCGCGGCTACACCTTC.

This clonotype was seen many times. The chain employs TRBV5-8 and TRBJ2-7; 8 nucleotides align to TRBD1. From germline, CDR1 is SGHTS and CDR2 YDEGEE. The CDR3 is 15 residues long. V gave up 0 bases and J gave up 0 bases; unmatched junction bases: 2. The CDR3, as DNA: TGTGCCAGCAGCTTGGCGGGGACAGGCTCCTACGAGCAGTACTTC. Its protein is CASSLAGTGSYEQYF.

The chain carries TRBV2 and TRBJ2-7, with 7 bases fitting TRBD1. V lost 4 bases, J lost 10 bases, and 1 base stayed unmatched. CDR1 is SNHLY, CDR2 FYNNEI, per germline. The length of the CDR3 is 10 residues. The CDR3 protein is CASSAGGQYF. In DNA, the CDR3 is TGTGCCAGCAGTGCAGGGGGTCAGTACTTC. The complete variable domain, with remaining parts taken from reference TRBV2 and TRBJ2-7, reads EPEVTQTPSHQVTQMGQEVILRCVPISNHLYFYWYRQILGQKVEFLVSFYNNEISEKSEIFDDQFSVERPDGSNFTLKIRSTKLEDSAMYFCASSAGGQYFGPGTRLTVT.